These 8 T cell receptor beta chains originate from one sample sequenced in a study of blood T cell repertoires in COVID-19 (dated by TCRdb to the early 2020s). Receptors were amplified or captured by the immunoSEQ multiplex PCR assay. Sourced from immuneACCESS, this table was stored by TCRdb with only in-frame sequences that have V and J called. A share of the clones is absent; for the studies checked, an unresolved V gene accounts for under half, and the remainder has no known explanation. The table for this sample lists 95,000 or so clones; roughly four fifths of them were counted only once. The ten biggest clones cover roughly 24% of the sample. The specimen was peripheral blood. The receptors come from a human donor in a cohort sampled during active COVID-19.

The J gene is TRBJ2-1, the V gene TRBV5-1; D is perhaps TRBD2 (6 bases). V lost 2 bases, J lost 7 bases, and 13 bases lay in between. The CDR3 has 14 residues. Per germline, CDR1 SGHRS and CDR2 YFSETQ. CDR3 in amino acids: CASSFGAGTNEQFF. CDR3 DNA sequence: TGCGCCAGCAGCTTTGGTGCAGGGACTAATGAGCAGTTCTTC. Together with reference TRBV5-1 and TRBJ2-1, the CDR3 gives the full variable domain: KAGVTQTPRYLIKTRGQQVTLSCSPISGHRSVSWYQQTPGQGLQFLFEYFSETQRNKGNFPGRFSGRQFSNSRSEMNVSTLELGDSALYLCASSFGAGTNEQFFGPGTRLTVL.

The V call is TRBV4-1, the J call TRBJ2-7; no clear D. The CDR3 is 15 amino acids. Trimming shortened V by 0 bases and J by 3 bases, and 12 bases separated the two germline ends. Germline V gene data show CDR1 as MGHRA and CDR2 as YSYEKL. CDR3 region: CASSQDRPRGYEQYF. CDR3 nucleotides: TGCGCCAGCAGCCAAGACCGGCCTAGAGGCTACGAGCAGTACTTC.

This sequence joins TRBV7-2 and TRBJ2-7; D uncertain. V was cut by 0 bases and J by 0 bases, with 12 bases left in between. The V gene's germline CDR1 is SGHTA and CDR2 FQGNSA. The CDR3 contains 16 residues. In DNA, the CDR3 is TGTGCCAGCAGCTTAGCGTCGGAGACTCTCTCCTACGAGCAGTACTTC. Protein product: CASSLASETLSYEQYF. Supplemented by reference TRBV7-2 and TRBJ2-7, the full variable domain reads GAGVSQSPSNKVTEKGKDVELRCDPISGHTALYWYRQSLGQGLEFLIYFQGNSAPDKSGLPSDRFSAERTGGSVSTLTIQRTQQEDSAVYLCASSLASETLSYEQYFGPGTRLTVT.

V and J are TRBV5-6 and TRBJ2-7, with TRBD2 matching over 10 bases. Germline V gene data show CDR1 as SGHDT and CDR2 as YYEEEE. This CDR3 has 15 amino acids. V shed 1 base and J 3 bases; nucleotides not matched to a gene: 4. The CDR3 sequence: CASSLKAGGLYEQYF. CDR3 DNA: TGTGCCAGCAGCTTGAAAGCGGGGGGGCTCTACGAGCAGTACTTC.

The rearrangement links TRBV6-6 to TRBJ2-1; 14 nucleotides align to TRBD2. J lost 8 bases, V lost 5 bases, and 2 bases had no gene match. The CDR3 is 14 residues long. Germline loops: CDR1 MNHNY, CDR2 SVGAGI (reference sequence). The CDR3 DNA is TGTGCCAGCAGTGGGACTAGCGGGGGCTATGAGCAGTTCTTC. Translating gives CASSGTSGGYEQFF.

The chain is built from TRBV3-1 (or the pseudogene TRBV3-2) and TRBJ1-4; 8 bases are a match to TRBD1. Germline V lookup: CDR1 LGHDT, CDR2 YNNKEL (reference sequence). Germline trimming cut 4 bases from V and 14 bases from J; bases unmatched to any gene: 15. The CDR3 length is 15 residues. Here the CDR3 reads CASSLRQGSINRLFF. CDR3 nucleotides: TGTGCCAGCAGCCTACGACAGGGGTCCATCAACCGGCTGTTTTTT.

The chain recombines TRBV6-6 with TRBJ2-7; D is possibly TRBD1 (6 bases). The germline CDR1 and CDR2 sequences are MNHNY and SVGAGI (reference sequence). Trimming removed 5 bases at V and 5 bases at J, with 22 bases between. The CDR3 is 16 amino acids. CDR3 in amino acids: CASSRPPGPGVHEQYF. Written as DNA, the CDR3 is TGTGCCAGCAGTCGACCCCCGGGGCCAGGGGTCCACGAGCAGTACTTC.

V is TRBV29-1 and J is TRBJ1-1; 7 nucleotides agree with TRBD1. The CDR3 is made up of 13 amino acids. J gave up 1 base and V 5 bases, and 4 bases lay outside the gene matches. Germline V CDR1 and CDR2: SQVTM, ANQGSEA. The CDR3 nucleotides are TGCAGCGTTCGGCGACAGGGGAACACTGAAGCTTTCTTT. This encodes CSVRRQGNTEAFF.